This TCR beta chain was documented in a study of spatial heterogeneity in lung cancer. Study details: Within raw reads, each unique TCR and UMI combination appeared on average more than ten times.

Concerning this clonotype: What it binds is unknown.

Trimming pared 9 bases from V and 9 bases from J, leaving 17 bases between. The CDR3 is 13 amino acids. CDR1 is MDHEN and CDR2 is SYDVKM in the germline V gene. Regarding time point: sample taken at primary tumor resection. Donation came from approximately 69 patients with untreated early-stage non-small cell lung cancer. MiXCR, run by TCRdb on the 5' RACE reads, gives a single entry per CDR3 protein. Among 40,000 to 55,000 distinct CDR3 sequences, 6.8% were seen once, and the ten largest hold around 43%. Points from the study as a whole: Ubiquitous expanded tumor TCRs were seen in blood more at resection than at follow-up.

The source material was PBMCs, sampled at surgery. The TCR sequence derives from a female donor with early-stage non-small cell lung cancer. The chain combines TRBV28 with TRBJ1-4, with D possibly TRBD1 on 6 matching bases. This chain's CDR3 is CASYGQTGKKLFF. In nucleotides, the CDR3 is TGTGCCAGTTACGGACAGACCGGGAAAAAACTGTTTTTT.